A selection of T cell receptor beta chains follows, all from one sample in a study of cytomegalovirus exposure and HLA in healthy donors. Clones were read by immunoSEQ multiplex PCR, and TCRdb kept only the in-frame ones, dropping some. This table holds about 94,000 clones, about three fifths found once. The sequenced sample consisted of PBMCs. Every receptor here comes from a man aged 25-45 years in good health and CMV-seronegative. The CDR3 runs from the conserved cysteine through the conserved F or W. A D gene is named only where the DNA matches it firmly. Rows may omit the clone size; those that give it use once, few, many or a size class.

TRBV29-1	TRBJ2-3	TRBD1	.	14	CSVEATGGSDTQYF	TGCAGCGTTGAGGCAACAGGGGGCTCAGATACGCAGTATTTT
TRBV7-3	TRBJ1-1	.	.	14	CASSLTDSRAEAFF	TGTGCCAGCAGCTTAACGGACTCCCGGGCTGAAGCTTTCTTT
TRBV2	TRBJ1-2	.	few	13	CASSAGQLYGYTF	TGTGCCAGCAGTGCAGGACAGCTCTATGGCTACACCTTC
TRBV6-1	TRBJ1-2	TRBD1	.	13	CASTRQGNYGYTF	TGTGCCAGCACGAGACAGGGGAACTATGGCTATACCTTC
TRBV6-1	TRBJ1-4	TRBD1	.	14	CASSRQGGDEKLFF	TGTGCCAGCAGCCGACAGGGTGGAGATGAAAAACTGTTTTTT
TRBV11-2	TRBJ2-7	.	.	14	CASRSIRGPYEQYF	TGTGCCAGCAGATCGATCCGGGGTCCCTACGAGCAGTACTTC
TRBV6-1	TRBJ2-3	TRBD2	few	14	CASSEAGLAGTQYF	TGTGCCAGCAGCGAAGCGGGACTAGCTGGTACGCAGTATTTT
TRBV10-3	TRBJ2-1	.	.	13	CAISEEAGMWEFF	TGTGCCATCAGTGAGGAGGCCGGAATGTGGGAGTTCTTC
TRBV5-1	TRBJ2-7	TRBD1	.	15	CASSLDWTGAGEQYF	TGCGCCAGCAGCTTGGATTGGACAGGGGCAGGCGAGCAGTACTTC
TRBV30	TRBJ2-6	TRBD1	.	17	CAWSPPGQFSGANVLTF	TGTGCCTGGAGTCCCCCGGGACAGTTCTCTGGGGCCAACGTCCTGACTTTC
TRBV20-1	TRBJ1-1	.	.	9	CSPPTGAFF	TGCAGTCCCCCAACAGGAGCTTTCTTT
TRBV27	TRBJ2-3	.	.	15	CASSLGGWPTDTQYF	TGTGCCAGCAGTTTGGGGGGATGGCCCACAGATACGCAGTATTTT
TRBV7-9	TRBJ2-4	.	.	17	CASTRIEADSTKNIQYF	TGTGCCAGCACCCGCATTGAGGCGGACTCAACCAAAAACATTCAGTACTTC
TRBV30	TRBJ1-2	.	.	12	CAWSAAGIGYTF	TGTGCCTGGAGTGCCGCAGGGATTGGCTACACCTTC
TRBV10-3	TRBJ1-2	.	.	13	CAISEGAGNGYTF	TGTGCCATCAGTGAAGGCGCAGGGAACGGCTACACCTTC
TRBV6-5	TRBJ1-2	TRBD1	.	15	CASSYPGQPIYGYTF	TGTGCCAGCAGTTACCCGGGACAGCCGATCTATGGCTACACCTTC
TRBV7-6	TRBJ2-7	.	once	17	CASSPVLPLRDSYEQYF	TGTGCCAGCAGCCCAGTCTTGCCCCTCCGGGACTCCTACGAGCAGTACTTC
TRBV5-6	TRBJ1-1	.	once	13	CASSLQGNTEAFF	TGTGCCAGCAGCTTACAGGGAAACACTGAAGCTTTCTTT
TRBV6-5	TRBJ2-7	TRBD2	.	14	CASSLAGGLYEQYF	TGTGCCAGCAGTCTAGCGGGGGGGCTATACGAGCAGTACTTC
TRBV7-9	TRBJ1-1	TRBD1	.	17	CSSSRDRGRVGNTEAFF	TGTTCCAGCAGCCGGGACAGGGGGAGGGTCGGGAACACTGAAGCTTTCTTT
TRBV6-5	TRBJ1-5	TRBD1	.	11	CASSDRDVSHF	TGTGCCAGCAGTGACAGGGACGTATCGCATTTT
TRBV11-3	TRBJ2-7	TRBD2	.	15	CASSLGGSSGYEQYF	TGTGCCAGCAGCTTAGGAGGTTCTAGCGGCTACGAGCAGTACTTC
TRBV4-2	TRBJ2-7	.	few	17	CASSQGAKGLSSYEQYF	TGTGCCAGCAGCCAAGGGGCAAAGGGACTGAGCTCCTACGAGCAGTACTTC
TRBV5-4	TRBJ1-2	.	.	13	CASSHPDSYGYTF	TGTGCCAGCAGCCACCCGGACAGCTATGGCTACACCTTC
TRBV5-1	TRBJ2-7	TRBD1	few	14	CASSLGQGAEEQYF	TGCGCCAGCAGCTTGGGACAGGGGGCTGAAGAGCAGTACTTC
TRBV4-2	TRBJ2-7	TRBD2	medium-sized	17	CASSQESERGPSYEQYF	TGTGCCAGCAGCCAAGAAAGCGAGCGGGGGCCCTCCTACGAGCAGTACTTC
TRBV5-1	TRBJ2-2	.	few	16	CASSLGLFANTGELFF	TGCGCCAGCAGCTTGGGGCTCTTCGCGAACACCGGGGAGCTGTTTTTT
TRBV12-5	TRBJ2-5	.	.	17	CASGSTAETRYQETQYF	TGTGCTAGTGGATCTACCGCGGAAACTAGGTACCAAGAGACCCAGTACTTC
TRBV7-3	TRBJ1-2	.	.	22	CASSLYLRLTERLWSVTYGYTF	TGTGCCAGCAGCTTATATTTACGGCTGACGGAGCGACTATGGTCCGTCACATATGGCTACACCTTC
TRBV19	TRBJ2-4	.	.	12	CASRGTGNIQYF	TGTGCCAGTAGAGGTACGGGAAACATTCAGTACTTC
TRBV7-8	TRBJ1-1	.	.	16	CASSSRPQGLNTEAFF	TGTGCCAGCAGCTCCAGACCCCAGGGGCTGAACACTGAAGCTTTCTTT
TRBV15	TRBJ1-6	TRBD1	.	14	CATSSPGGDSPLHF	TGTGCCACCAGCAGCCCAGGGGGCGATTCACCCCTCCACTTT
TRBV28	TRBJ1-5	.	.	15	CASSWAGESNQPQHF	TGTGCCAGCAGTTGGGCAGGGGAAAGCAATCAGCCCCAGCATTTT
TRBV6-4	TRBJ2-2	.	few	15	CASSDSGQNTGELFF	TGTGCCAGCAGTGACTCGGGACAGAACACCGGGGAGCTGTTTTTT
TRBV6-5	TRBJ1-1	TRBD1	.	15	CASKGASWANTEAFF	TGTGCCAGCAAGGGGGCCTCCTGGGCAAACACTGAAGCTTTCTTT
TRBV5-4	TRBJ1-4	TRBD1	.	15	CASSERTGHNEKLFF	TGTGCCAGCAGCGAACGGACAGGGCATAATGAAAAACTGTTTTTT
TRBV11-2	TRBJ2-3	TRBD1	.	15	CASSEGTGATDTQYF	TGTGCCAGCAGCGAAGGGACAGGAGCGACAGATACGCAGTATTTT
TRBV18	TRBJ2-3	.	.	12	CASSRYTDTQYF	TGTGCCAGCTCGCGTTACACAGATACGCAGTATTTT
TRBV9	TRBJ2-7	TRBD1	.	14	CASSPSGQIYEQYF	TGTGCCAGCAGCCCCTCGGGACAGATCTACGAGCAGTACTTC
TRBV27	TRBJ1-2	TRBD1	.	14	CASRGTGEGYGYTF	TGTGCCAGCAGGGGGACAGGGGAGGGCTATGGCTACACCTTC
TRBV7-9	TRBJ2-3	TRBD2	few	15	CASSPGRANTDTQYF	TGTGCCAGCAGCCCCGGGAGGGCGAACACAGATACGCAGTATTTT
TRBV25-1	TRBJ1-6	TRBD1	.	18	CASSEGSSYGTENSPLHF	TGTGCCAGCAGTGAAGGGTCCTCTTACGGGACAGAGAATTCACCCCTCCACTTT
TRBV5-1	TRBJ2-3	TRBD2	.	16	CASSWLIAGVADTQYF	TGCGCCAGCAGCTGGCTGATAGCGGGAGTGGCAGATACGCAGTATTTT
TRBV7-6	TRBJ2-7	TRBD1	few	15	CASSLAPGQPYEQYF	TGTGCCAGCAGCTTAGCGCCGGGACAGCCCTACGAGCAGTACTTC
TRBV7-3	TRBJ2-2	TRBD1	.	15	CASSSHRTGSGELFF	TGTGCCAGCAGCTCCCACCGGACAGGGTCCGGGGAGCTGTTTTTT
TRBV19	TRBJ2-1	.	.	17	CASSIPLSRVGNNEQFF	TGTGCCAGCAGCATACCACTATCCAGGGTGGGTAACAATGAGCAGTTCTTC
TRBV9	TRBJ2-7	.	.	16	CASSVGGDVGIDEQYF	TGTGCCAGCAGCGTAGGGGGGGACGTGGGTATAGACGAGCAGTACTTC
TRBV6-4	TRBJ2-6	.	few	15	CASSDDSSGANVLTF	TGTGCCAGCAGTGACGACAGCTCTGGGGCCAACGTCCTGACTTTC
TRBV27	TRBJ1-6	.	.	18	CASSLFGTWSSYNSPLHF	TGTGCCAGCAGTTTATTTGGGACATGGAGCTCCTATAATTCACCCCTCCACTTT
TRBV19	TRBJ2-3	TRBD2	.	14	CASRLAESTDTQYF	TGTGCCAGTCGACTAGCGGAAAGCACAGATACGCAGTATTTT
TRBV27	TRBJ2-5	TRBD1	few	14	CASSLQGVQETQYF	TGTGCCAGCAGTTTACAGGGGGTGCAAGAGACCCAGTACTTC
TRBV5-1	TRBJ2-1	TRBD2	.	15	CASSLELAGPNEQFF	TGCGCCAGCAGCTTGGAACTAGCGGGGCCAAATGAGCAGTTCTTC
TRBV28	TRBJ2-1	.	.	18	CASSTTVPGLKSYNEQFF	TGTGCCAGCAGCACCACTGTCCCGGGACTGAAATCCTACAATGAGCAGTTCTTC
TRBV28	TRBJ1-4	.	.	17	CASSLYTSGSTNEKLFF	TGTGCCAGCAGTCTCTATACCTCAGGGTCAACTAATGAAAAACTGTTTTTT